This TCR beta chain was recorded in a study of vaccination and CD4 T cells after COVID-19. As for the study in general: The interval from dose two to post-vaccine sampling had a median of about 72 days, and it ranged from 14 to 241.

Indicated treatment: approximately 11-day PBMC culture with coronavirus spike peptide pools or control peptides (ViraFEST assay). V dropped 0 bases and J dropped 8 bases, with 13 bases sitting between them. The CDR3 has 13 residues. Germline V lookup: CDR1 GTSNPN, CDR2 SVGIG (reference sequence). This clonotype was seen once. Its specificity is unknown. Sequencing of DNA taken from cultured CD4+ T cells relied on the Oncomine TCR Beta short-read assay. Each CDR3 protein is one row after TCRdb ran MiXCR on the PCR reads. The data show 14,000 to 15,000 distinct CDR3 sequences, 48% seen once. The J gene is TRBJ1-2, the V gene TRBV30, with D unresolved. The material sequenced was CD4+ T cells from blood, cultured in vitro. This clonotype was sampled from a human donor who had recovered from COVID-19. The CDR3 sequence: CAWSVGLGLGYTF. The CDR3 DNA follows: TGTGCCTGGAGTGTCGGACTCGGGTTGGGCTACACCTTC.